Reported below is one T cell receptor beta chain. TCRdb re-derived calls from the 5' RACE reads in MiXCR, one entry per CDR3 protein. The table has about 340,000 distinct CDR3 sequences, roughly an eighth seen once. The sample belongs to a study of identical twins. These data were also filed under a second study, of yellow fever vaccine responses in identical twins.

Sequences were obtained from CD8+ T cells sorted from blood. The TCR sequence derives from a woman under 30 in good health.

The CDR3 coding sequence is TGCGCCAGCAGCCAAGTTCTCGCTAGCGGGAGGGCGACAATAGTAAGGTATTTT. Protein sequence: CASSQVLASGRATIVRYF. This sequence joins TRBV4-1 and TRBJ2-3, with TRBD2 matching 12 bases. With 1 base clipped from V and 14 bases from J, the junction kept 19 bases outside the gene matches. The CDR3 length is 18 residues. The germline gives CDR1 MGHRA, CDR2 YSYEKL.